These 21 T cell receptor beta chains were all obtained from the same sample, sequenced in a study of cytomegalovirus exposure and HLA in healthy donors. PCR primers comprised 60 Vbeta and 13 Jbeta primers. TCRdb keeps only in-frame clones here, not all; method: immunoSEQ multiplex PCR. The sample contains 97,000 or so clones, roughly 10% of which appear only once. The sequenced material came from PBMCs. The receptors derive from a man aged 50-59 years in good health and CMV-seropositive.

This rearrangement joins TRBV6-5 to TRBJ1-4; the match to TRBD1 covers 9 bases. The V segment lost 6 bases and the J segment 6 bases; nucleotides outside the gene matches: 8. This CDR3 has 15 amino acids. The V gene's germline CDR1 is MNHEY and CDR2 SVGAGI. The CDR3 loop is CASRIAGTGYEKLFF. Here the CDR3 DNA reads TGTGCCAGCAGAATTGCCGGGACAGGGTATGAAAAACTGTTTTTT.

The chain has TRBV5-1 and TRBJ2-7; D uncertain. The CDR3 covers 11 residues. CDR1 and CDR2 (germline): SGHRS, YFSETQ. Trimming removed 4 bases at V and 5 bases at J, with 7 bases between. CDR3 coding DNA: TGCGCCAGCAGCCCCCGGGACGAGCAGTACTTC. Translation gives CASSPRDEQYF.

In regard to this clone: The same CDR3 is also encoded by other DNA sequences in this sample. This chain joins TRBV28 and TRBJ2-3, with a weak D call TRBD2 (6 bases). V was trimmed by 5 bases and J by 0 bases, leaving 6 bases between them. The CDR3 totals 13 residues. The germline V gene encodes CDR1 MDHEN and CDR2 SYDVKM. This CDR3 reads CASSSGSTDTQYF. The CDR3 DNA is TGTGCCAGCAGTAGCGGGAGCACAGATACGCAGTATTTT.

This clone was seen a handful of times. The CDR3 DNA is TGTGCCAGCAGCTTAGCCCTAGCGGGAGAGCAAGAGACCCAGTACTTC. Translating gives CASSLALAGEQETQYF. The rearrangement joins TRBV7-9 to TRBJ2-5, with 10 bases matching TRBD2. The CDR3 spans 16 residues. Germline assignment: CDR1 SEHNR and CDR2 FQNEAQ (reference sequence). The junction had 3 bases not matched to a gene; V was cut back by 0 bases and J by 2 bases. The whole variable domain, filled in from reference TRBV7-9 and TRBJ2-5, reads DTGVSQNPRHKITKRGQNVTFRCDPISEHNRLYWYRQTLGQGPEFLTYFQNEAQLEKSRLLSDRFSAERPKGSFSTLEIQRTEQGDSAMYLCASSLALAGEQETQYFGPGTRLLVL.

A few counts support this clone. The gene calls are TRBV5-1 and TRBJ2-5, with 9 bases lining up with TRBD1. The CDR3 totals 14 residues. V dropped 4 bases and J dropped 5; count of bases not matched to a gene: 6. Germline V CDR1 and CDR2: SGHRS, YFSETQ. The CDR3 here is CASSVTGGSETQYF. The DNA for the CDR3 is TGCGCCAGCAGCGTGACAGGGGGTTCGGAGACCCAGTACTTC.

This chain joins TRBV29-1 and TRBJ2-7; TRBD2 aligns across 13 bases. This CDR3 is 16 amino acids long. Per the germline V gene, CDR1 is SQVTM and CDR2 is ANQGSEA. V gave up 6 bases and J gave up 0 bases; unmatched junction bases: 8. CDR3 coding DNA: TGCAGCGTCGCCGGACTAGCGGGAGAGAGCTCCTACGAGCAGTACTTC. Protein: CSVAGLAGESSYEQYF.

J is TRBJ1-2 and V is TRBV6-5; no clear D gene. Trimming removed 2 bases from V and 8 bases from J, with 12 bases in between. The CDR3 is 13 residues long. From germline, CDR1 is MNHEY and CDR2 SVGAGI. CDR3 protein: CASSYGRGRGYTF. In nucleotides, the CDR3 is TGTGCCAGCAGTTACGGGCGGGGAAGGGGCTACACCTTC.

This clone was picked up a small number of times. The chain recombines TRBV6-5 with TRBJ1-2; tentatively, D is TRBD1 (5 bases). V was trimmed by 0 bases and J by 6 bases, leaving 17 bases between them. Germline lookup yields CDR1 MNHEY and CDR2 SVGAGI. The CDR3 contains 16 residues. The CDR3 sequence: CASSYSQGSDPDGYTF. The CDR3 nucleotides are TGTGCCAGCAGTTACTCGCAGGGATCGGATCCGGATGGCTACACCTTC.

The chain employs TRBV9 and TRBJ2-3; 10 nucleotides agree with TRBD2. CDR1 SGDLS and CDR2 YYNGEE come from the germline V gene. V trimming: 7 bases; J trimming: 4 bases; junction bases outside the gene matches: 6. The length of the CDR3 is 14 residues. The CDR3 region is CASAAGGGADTQYF. For the CDR3, the DNA is TGTGCCAGCGCAGCGGGAGGGGGGGCAGATACGCAGTATTTT.

This chain joins TRBV7-3 and TRBJ2-3; 7 positions match TRBD2. Per the germline V gene, CDR1 is SGHTA and CDR2 is FQGTGA. This CDR3 spans 16 amino acids. The trim removed 0 bases at V and 1 base at J, leaving 4 bases unmatched. CDR3 protein: CASSLTGGSGTDTQYF. The CDR3 DNA reads TGTGCCAGCAGCTTAACCGGGGGGAGTGGCACAGATACGCAGTATTTT. Complete variable domain (other parts from reference TRBV7-3 and TRBJ2-3): GAGVSQTPSNKVTEKGKYVELRCDPISGHTALYWYRQSLGQGPEFLIYFQGTGAADDSGLPNDRFFAVRPEGSVSTLKIQRTERGDSAVYLCASSLTGGSGTDTQYFGPGTRLTVL.

The genes are TRBV4-2 and TRBJ2-1; 7 bases are a match to TRBD2. CDR1 LGHNA and CDR2 YNFKEQ come from the germline V gene. Trimming took 5 bases from V and 0 from J; bases not matched to a gene: 7. This CDR3 has 16 residues. In DNA form, the CDR3 reads TGTGCCAGCAGCGTCTCGCGGGGGAGCTCCTACAATGAGCAGTTCTTC. It specifies CASSVSRGSSYNEQFF.

The chain is built from TRBV7-3 and TRBJ1-4; 9 bases map to TRBD1. Germline trimming cut 5 bases from V and 8 bases from J; bases unmatched to any gene: 3. Germline V gene data show CDR1 as SGHTA and CDR2 as FQGTGA. This CDR3 contains 13 residues. The CDR3 DNA sequence: TGTGCCAGCAGCCATGGGACAGGGGAAAAACTGTTTTTT. It yields the protein CASSHGTGEKLFF.

In its sample, this clone was seen a few times. The chain has TRBV5-1 and TRBJ2-7; no firm D call. The CDR3 is 15 residues long. Trimming pared 7 bases from V and 0 bases from J, leaving 17 bases between. Germline CDR1 SGHRS, CDR2 YFSETQ. The chain's CDR3 is CASRSTVSSSYEQYF. The DNA of the CDR3 is TGCGCCAGCCGCAGCACAGTATCGAGCTCCTACGAGCAGTACTTC.

This clone was detected ten times or more. The CDR3 nucleotides read TGTGCCAGCAGTGCGACAGGGGGTGACACCGGGGAGCTGTTTTTT. Translated: CASSATGGDTGELFF. The chain couples TRBV6-1 to TRBJ2-2, with TRBD1 identical over 9 bases. Germline CDR1 MNHNS, CDR2 SASEGT. This CDR3 is 15 amino acids long. With V trimmed by 4 bases and J by 3 bases, 3 bases remained unmatched.

The chain carries TRBV6-5 and TRBJ1-1, with no clear D. This CDR3 is 13 amino acids long. Trimming left V 7 bases short and J 5 bases short, with 14 bases between. Per the germline V gene, CDR1 is MNHEY and CDR2 is SVGAGI. The CDR3 nucleotides are TGTGCCAGCAACGGATTGGGGAGAACTGAAGCTTTCTTT. It codes for CASNGLGRTEAFF.

The chain joins TRBV6-7 to TRBJ1-3, with D unclear. TRBV6-7 is labeled an ORF, and its function is uncertain. Trimming took off 2 bases at V and 0 bases at J, with 11 bases between the two ends. The CDR3 covers 16 residues. The CDR3 DNA follows: TGTGCCAGCAGTTACCCCCACACAAGCTCTGGAAACACCATATATTTT. Translated, it gives CASSYPHTSSGNTIYF.

The chain recombines TRBV28 with TRBJ1-2, with 8 bases matching TRBD1. This CDR3 is built from 14 residues. V was clipped by 3 bases and J by 10 bases; unmatched bases: 10. Germline V CDR1 and CDR2: MDHEN, SYDVKM. CDR3 in DNA: TGTGCCAGCAGTTTGTTAAGAACAGGGGGGATCTACACCTTC. It translates to CASSLLRTGGIYTF.

The chain is built from TRBV7-9 and TRBJ2-7, with 7 bases lining up with TRBD1. CDR3 length: 14 amino acids. Germline trimming cut 5 bases from V and 3 bases from J; bases unmatched to any gene: 7. CDR1 SEHNR and CDR2 FQNEAQ come from the germline V gene (reference sequence). Here the CDR3 reads CASSPRDRLYEQYF. For the CDR3, the DNA is TGTGCCAGCAGCCCCCGGGACAGACTCTACGAGCAGTACTTC.

The sample holds a few counts of this clone. This sequence joins TRBV15 and TRBJ1-5; possibly TRBD1 for D (6 bases). Germline-derived CDR1 and CDR2 are LNHNV and YYDKDF (reference sequence). V lost 0 bases and J lost 5, with 14 bases in between. The CDR3 totals 16 residues. Here the CDR3 DNA reads TGTGCCACCAGCAGAGATCTCGGCAGGGGCGATCAGCCCCAGCATTTT. It specifies CATSRDLGRGDQPQHF.

V and J are TRBV28 and TRBJ2-3, with 10 bases that match TRBD1. J was trimmed by 0 bases and V by 5 bases; bases with no gene match: 8. The CDR3 length is 17 residues. Per the germline V gene, CDR1 is MDHEN and CDR2 is SYDVKM. CDR3 residues: CASSPTTGGSSTDTQYF. The CDR3 DNA follows: TGTGCCAGCAGTCCGACGACAGGGGGCAGTAGCACAGATACGCAGTATTTT.

The chain employs TRBV5-4 and TRBJ2-1; 8 bases are shared with TRBD1. Germline V gene sequence: CDR1 SGHNT, CDR2 YYREEE (reference sequence). The J segment lost 1 base and the V segment lost 3 bases, leaving 6 bases of the junction unmatched. The CDR3 extends over 16 amino acids. The DNA of the CDR3 is TGTGCCAGCAGCTCGCGGACAGGGAAGTCCTACAATGAGCAGTTCTTC. Protein product: CASSSRTGKSYNEQFF.